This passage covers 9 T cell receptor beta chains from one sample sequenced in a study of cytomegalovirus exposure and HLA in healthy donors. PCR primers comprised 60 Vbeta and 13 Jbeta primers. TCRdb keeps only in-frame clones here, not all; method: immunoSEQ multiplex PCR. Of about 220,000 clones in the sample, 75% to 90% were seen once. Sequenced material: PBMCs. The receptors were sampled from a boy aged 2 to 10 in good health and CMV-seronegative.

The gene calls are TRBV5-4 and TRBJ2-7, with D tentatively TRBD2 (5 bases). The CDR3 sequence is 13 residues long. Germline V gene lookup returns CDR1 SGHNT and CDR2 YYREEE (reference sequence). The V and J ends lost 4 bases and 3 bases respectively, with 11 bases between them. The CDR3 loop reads CASSTPADYEQYF. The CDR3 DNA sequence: TGTGCCAGCAGCACACCAGCGGACTACGAGCAGTACTTC.

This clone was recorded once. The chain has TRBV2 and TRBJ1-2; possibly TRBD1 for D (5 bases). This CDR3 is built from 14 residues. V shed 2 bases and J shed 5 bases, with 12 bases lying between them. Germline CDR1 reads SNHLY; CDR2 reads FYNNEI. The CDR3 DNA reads TGTGCCAGCAGTGAAATGGGGCTGGGATATGGCTACACCTTC. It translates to CASSEMGLGYGYTF.

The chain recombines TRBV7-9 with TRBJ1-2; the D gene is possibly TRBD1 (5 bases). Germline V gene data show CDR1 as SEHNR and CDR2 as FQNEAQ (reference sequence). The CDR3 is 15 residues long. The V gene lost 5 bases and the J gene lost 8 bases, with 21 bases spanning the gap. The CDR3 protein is CASSRDTDSVGGYTF. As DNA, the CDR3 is TGTGCCAGCAGCCGAGACACTGACAGCGTGGGGGGCTACACCTTC.

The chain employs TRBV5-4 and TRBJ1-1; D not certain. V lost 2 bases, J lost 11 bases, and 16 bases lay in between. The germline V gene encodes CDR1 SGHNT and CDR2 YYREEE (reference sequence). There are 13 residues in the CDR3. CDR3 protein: CASSLRESRRAFF. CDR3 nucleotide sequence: TGTGCCAGCAGCTTAAGAGAGTCCCGCCGGGCTTTCTTT.

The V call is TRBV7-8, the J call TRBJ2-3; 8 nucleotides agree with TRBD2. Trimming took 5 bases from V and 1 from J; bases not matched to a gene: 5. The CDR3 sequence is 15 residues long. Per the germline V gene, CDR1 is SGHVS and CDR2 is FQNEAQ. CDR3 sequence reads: CASSPLAVGTDTQYF. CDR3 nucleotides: TGTGCCAGCAGCCCACTAGCGGTGGGCACAGATACGCAGTATTTT.

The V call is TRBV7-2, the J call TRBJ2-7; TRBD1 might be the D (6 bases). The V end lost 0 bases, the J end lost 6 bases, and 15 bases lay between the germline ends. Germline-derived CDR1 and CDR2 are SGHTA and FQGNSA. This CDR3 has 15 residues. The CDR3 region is CASSLAVQGLGEQYF. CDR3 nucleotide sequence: TGTGCCAGCAGCTTAGCGGTCCAGGGGTTGGGCGAGCAGTACTTC.

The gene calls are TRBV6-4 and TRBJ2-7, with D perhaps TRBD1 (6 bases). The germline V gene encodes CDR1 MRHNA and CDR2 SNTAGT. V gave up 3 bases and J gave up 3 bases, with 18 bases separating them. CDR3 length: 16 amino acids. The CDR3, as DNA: TGTGCCAGCAGTGAATCGGCAGGGGTCGACCTCTACGAGCAGTACTTC. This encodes CASSESAGVDLYEQYF.

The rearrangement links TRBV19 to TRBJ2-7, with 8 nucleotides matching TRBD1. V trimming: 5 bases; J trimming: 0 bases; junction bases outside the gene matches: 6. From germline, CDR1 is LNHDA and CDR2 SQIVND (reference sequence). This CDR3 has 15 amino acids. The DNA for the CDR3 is TGTGCCAGTAGTGCCCGGACAGGGACCTCCTACGAGCAGTACTTC. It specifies CASSARTGTSYEQYF.

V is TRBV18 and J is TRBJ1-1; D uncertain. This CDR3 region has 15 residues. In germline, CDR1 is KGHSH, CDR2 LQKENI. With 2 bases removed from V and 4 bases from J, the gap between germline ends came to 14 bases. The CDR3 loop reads CASSPTDGEGTEAFF. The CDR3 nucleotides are TGTGCCAGCTCACCAACTGATGGGGAGGGCACTGAAGCTTTCTTT.